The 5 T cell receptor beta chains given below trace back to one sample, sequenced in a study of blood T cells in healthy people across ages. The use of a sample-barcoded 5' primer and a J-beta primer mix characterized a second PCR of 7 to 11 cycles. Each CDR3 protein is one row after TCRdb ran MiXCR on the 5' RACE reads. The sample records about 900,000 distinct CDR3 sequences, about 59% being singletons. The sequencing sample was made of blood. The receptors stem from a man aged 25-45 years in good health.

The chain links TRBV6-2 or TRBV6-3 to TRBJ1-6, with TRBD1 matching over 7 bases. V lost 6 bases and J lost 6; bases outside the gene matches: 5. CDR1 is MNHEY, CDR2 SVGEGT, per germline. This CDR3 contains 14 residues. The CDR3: CASSRGTVNSPLHF. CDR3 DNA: TGTGCCAGCAGCCGCGGGACAGTTAATTCACCCCTCCACTTT.

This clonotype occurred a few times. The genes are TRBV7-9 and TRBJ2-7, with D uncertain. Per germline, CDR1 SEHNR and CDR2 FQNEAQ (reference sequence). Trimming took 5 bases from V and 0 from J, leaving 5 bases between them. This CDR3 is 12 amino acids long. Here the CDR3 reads CASSRNSYEQYF. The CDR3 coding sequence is TGTGCCAGCAGCCGTAACTCCTACGAGCAGTACTTC.

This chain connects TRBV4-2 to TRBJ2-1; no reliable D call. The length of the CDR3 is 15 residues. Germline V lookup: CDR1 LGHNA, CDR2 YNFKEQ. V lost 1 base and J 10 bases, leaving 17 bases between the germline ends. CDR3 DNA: TGTGCCAGCAGCCAAGGATCGGCGGTTTCCTACGAGCAGTTCTTC. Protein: CASSQGSAVSYEQFF.

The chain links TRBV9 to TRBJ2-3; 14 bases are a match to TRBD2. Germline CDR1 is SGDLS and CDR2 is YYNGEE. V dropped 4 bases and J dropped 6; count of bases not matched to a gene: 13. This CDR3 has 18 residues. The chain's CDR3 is CASSQESGLAGGGDTQYF. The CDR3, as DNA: TGTGCCAGCAGCCAAGAGAGCGGACTAGCGGGGGGTGGGGATACGCAGTATTTT.

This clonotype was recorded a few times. In DNA form, the CDR3 reads TGTGCCAGCTCCCGTGGACTAGAGCAAGAGACCCAGTACTTC. Translated: CASSRGLEQETQYF. This chain joins TRBV18 and TRBJ2-5; TRBD2 matches 7 bases. The CDR3 runs 14 residues. Trimming removed 6 bases from V and 2 bases from J; junction bases left unmatched: 6. Germline V gives CDR1 KGHSH, CDR2 LQKENI.